This entry features one T cell receptor beta chain sequence. The antigen is not known. The J segment lost 2 bases and the V segment lost 4 bases, leaving 6 bases of the junction unmatched. Per the germline V gene, CDR1 is MGHRA and CDR2 is YSYEKL. CDR3 length: 15 amino acids. MiXCR, run by TCRdb on the RT-PCR reads, gives a single entry per CDR3 protein. This sample yields 600,000 to 850,000 distinct CDR3 sequences, of which around 15% are seen a single time; 6.5% to 8% belongs to the top ten. These data come from a study of response to subunit inactivated influenza vaccine. Study observations and caveats: The authors suggested that every seasonal influenza vaccination recruits few new T cells.

The chain links TRBV4-1 to TRBJ2-3, with 7 nucleotides matching TRBD1. The sequencing here drew on PBMCs from blood, taken 14 days before vaccination. This receptor was identified in a man aged 45-65 years who received an inactivated influenza vaccine. In DNA form, the CDR3 reads TGCGCCAGCAGCCCTACGGGACAGTACACAGATACGCAGTATTTT. Residues: CASSPTGQYTDTQYF.